This record covers a single T cell receptor beta chain. There is no known antigen for this receptor. Base qualities are not at hand, and no much larger clone is one base apart. The treatment or condition label on this specimen signifies: randomized to nivolumab then ipilimumab (arm A) or the reverse (arm B). No trial patient had received prior DNA-damaging chemotherapy. Thawed PBMCs were sorted on a FACS Aria II flow cytometer to isolate live CD3+CD8+ cells negative for CD19 and CD56. Samples were obtained from patients with melanoma enrolled in CheckMate 064, a randomized, open-label phase II trial of sequential checkpoint blockade. Leukapheresis was used to collect peripheral blood mononuclear cells, which were then purified with Ficoll-Paque and frozen in human serum with around 10% DMSO. Immediately after sorting, the purity of sorted blood CD3+CD8+ cells was verified to be >95%, after which DNA was extracted.

The sample comes from a study of sequential checkpoint blockade in melanoma (dated 2019 in TCRdb). Broadly, across the study: Patients were assigned by 1:1 randomization to either first-line nivolumab followed by ipilimumab (arm A) or ipilimumab followed by nivolumab (arm B). Maintenance nivolumab came after both trial sequences.

The immunoSEQ Assay was used to immunosequence TCRbeta CDR3 regions from genomic DNA. Before high-throughput sequencing, genomic DNA was amplified using bias-controlled multiplex PCR. From the authors' description of their analysis: To quantify the absolute abundance of each unique TCRbeta CDR3 region, the sequences were collapsed and filtered. Clonality, defined as 1 minus Pielou's evenness, was calculated using productive rearrangements only. A previously published method was used to identify clones with significantly greater frequencies in on-treatment samples than in baseline samples. Sourced from immuneACCESS, this table was stored by TCRdb with only in-frame sequences that have V and J called. A share of the clones is absent; for the studies checked, an unresolved V gene accounts for under half, and the remainder has no known explanation. V and J calls and clone size follow that table, whereas D and trimming were derived from the DNA. Counted in this sample were 10,000 or so clones; approximately 73% of them appeared once. In total, the top ten clones hold approximately 15% of the sample.

The CDR3 measures 12 amino acids from cysteine to phenylalanine. Of all the DNA, just the CDR3 is kept, 36 bases in frame from base 1. From a lookup of the germline V gene, CDR1 and CDR2 are SQVTM and ANQGSEA. The junction shows trimming of 4 bases on V and 1 base on J, plus 8 bases between the germline ends. Paper-wide results and their limitations: The model for predicting response that combines TCR metrics with mutation burden needs to be validated in larger, independent patient cohorts.

Sample: CD8+ T cells sorted from blood (inferred from file names), taken from a patient given nivolumab and ipilimumab in sequence. The rearrangement joined TRBV29-1 to TRBJ2-7; no D gene call is confident. The origin of this receptor is a human donor with melanoma. This receptor has the CDR3 CSVVSPSYEQYF. The DNA is as follows: TGCAGCGTTGTAAGCCCATCCTACGAGCAGTACTTC.